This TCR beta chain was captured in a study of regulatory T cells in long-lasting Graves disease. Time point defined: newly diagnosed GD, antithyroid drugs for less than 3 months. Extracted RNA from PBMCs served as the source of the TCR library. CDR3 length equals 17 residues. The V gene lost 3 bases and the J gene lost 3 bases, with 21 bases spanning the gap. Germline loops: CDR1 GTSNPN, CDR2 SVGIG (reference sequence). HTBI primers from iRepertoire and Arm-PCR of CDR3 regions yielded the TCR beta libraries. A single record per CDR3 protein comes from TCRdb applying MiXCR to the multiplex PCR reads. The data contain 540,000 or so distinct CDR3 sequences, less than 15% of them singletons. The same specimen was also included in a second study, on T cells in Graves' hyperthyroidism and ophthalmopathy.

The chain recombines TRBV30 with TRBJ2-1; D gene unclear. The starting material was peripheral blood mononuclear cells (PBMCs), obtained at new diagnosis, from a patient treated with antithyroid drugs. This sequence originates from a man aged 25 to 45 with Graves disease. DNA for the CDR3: TGTGCCTGGAGGATAGGAGCAGCTCTTACCTACTACAATGAGCAGTTCTTC. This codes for CAWRIGAALTYYNEQFF.